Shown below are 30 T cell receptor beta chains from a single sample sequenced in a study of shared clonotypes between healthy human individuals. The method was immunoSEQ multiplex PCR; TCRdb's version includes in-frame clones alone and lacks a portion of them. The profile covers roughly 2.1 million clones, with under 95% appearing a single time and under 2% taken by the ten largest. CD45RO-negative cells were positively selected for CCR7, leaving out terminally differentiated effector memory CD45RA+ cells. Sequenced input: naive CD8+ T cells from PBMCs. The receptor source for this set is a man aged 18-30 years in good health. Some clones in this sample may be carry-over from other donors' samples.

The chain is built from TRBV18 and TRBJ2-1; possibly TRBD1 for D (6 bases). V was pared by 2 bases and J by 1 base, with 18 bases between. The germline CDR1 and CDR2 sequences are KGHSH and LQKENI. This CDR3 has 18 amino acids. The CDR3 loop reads CASSPSRGDTRSYNEQFF. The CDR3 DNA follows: TGTGCCAGCTCACCAAGCAGGGGTGATACAAGGTCCTACAATGAGCAGTTCTTC.

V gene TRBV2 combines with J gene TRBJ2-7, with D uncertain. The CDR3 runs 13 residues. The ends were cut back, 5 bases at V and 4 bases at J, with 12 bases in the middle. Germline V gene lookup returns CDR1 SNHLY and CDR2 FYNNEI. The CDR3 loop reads CASSLEGIYEQYF. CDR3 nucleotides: TGTGCCAGCAGTTTAGAAGGCATATACGAGCAGTACTTC.

DNA for the CDR3: TGCGCCAGCAGCCTCCAGGTTAGCTATGGCTACACCTTC. It yields the protein CASSLQVSYGYTF. The chain employs TRBV5-1 and TRBJ1-2, with D uncertain. Trimming cost V 4 bases and J 4 bases, with 11 bases left between them. In germline, CDR1 is SGHRS, CDR2 YFSETQ. This CDR3 is built from 13 residues.

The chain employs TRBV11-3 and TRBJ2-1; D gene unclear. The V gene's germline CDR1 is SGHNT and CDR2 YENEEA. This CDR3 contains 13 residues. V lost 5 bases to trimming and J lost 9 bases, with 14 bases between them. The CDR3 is CASSPRLSSEQFF. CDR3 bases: TGTGCCAGCAGCCCCAGACTCTCTTCTGAGCAGTTCTTC.

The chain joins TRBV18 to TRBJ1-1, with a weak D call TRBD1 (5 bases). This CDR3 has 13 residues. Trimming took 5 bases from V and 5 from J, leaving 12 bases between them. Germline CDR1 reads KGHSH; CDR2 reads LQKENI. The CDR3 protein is CASSTGGGTEAFF. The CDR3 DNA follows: TGTGCCAGCTCAACCGGGGGGGGGACTGAAGCTTTCTTT.

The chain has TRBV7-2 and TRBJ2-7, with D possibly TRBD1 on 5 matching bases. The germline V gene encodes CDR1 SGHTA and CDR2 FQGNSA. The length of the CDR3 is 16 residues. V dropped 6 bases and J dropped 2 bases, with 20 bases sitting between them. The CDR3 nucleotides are TGTGCCAGCAGTCGATTTATCCAGGGCGGAACCTACGAGCAGTACTTC. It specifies CASSRFIQGGTYEQYF.

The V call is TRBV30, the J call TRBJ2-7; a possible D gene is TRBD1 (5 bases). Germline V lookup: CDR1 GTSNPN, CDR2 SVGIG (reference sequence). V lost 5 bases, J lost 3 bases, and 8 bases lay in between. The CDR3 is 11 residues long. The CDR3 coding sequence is TGTGCCTGGGAGACAGTCTACGAGCAGTACTTC. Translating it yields CAWETVYEQYF.

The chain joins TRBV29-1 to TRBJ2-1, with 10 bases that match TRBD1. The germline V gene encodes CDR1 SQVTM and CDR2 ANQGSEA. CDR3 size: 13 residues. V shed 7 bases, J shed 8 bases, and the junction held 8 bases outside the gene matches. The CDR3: CSGTGQGGDEQFF. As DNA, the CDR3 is TGCAGCGGCACCGGACAGGGGGGCGATGAGCAGTTCTTC.

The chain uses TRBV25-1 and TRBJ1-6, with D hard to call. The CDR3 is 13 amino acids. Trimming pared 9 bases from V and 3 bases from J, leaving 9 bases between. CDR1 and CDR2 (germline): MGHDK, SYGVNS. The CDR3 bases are TGTGCCAGTGAGGCTGGCTATAATTCACCCCTCCACTTT. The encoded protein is CASEAGYNSPLHF.

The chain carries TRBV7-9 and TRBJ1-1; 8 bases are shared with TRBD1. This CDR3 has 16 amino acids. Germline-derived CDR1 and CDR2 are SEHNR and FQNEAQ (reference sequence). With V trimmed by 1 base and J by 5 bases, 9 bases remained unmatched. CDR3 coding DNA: TGTGCCAGCAGCTTAGGCCCGGGACAGGTATATACTGAAGCTTTCTTT. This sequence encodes CASSLGPGQVYTEAFF.

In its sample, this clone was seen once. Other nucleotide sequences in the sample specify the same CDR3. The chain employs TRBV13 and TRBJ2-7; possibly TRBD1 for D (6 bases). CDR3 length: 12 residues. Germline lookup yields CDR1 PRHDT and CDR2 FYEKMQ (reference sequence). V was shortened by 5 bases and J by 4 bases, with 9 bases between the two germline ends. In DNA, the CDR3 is TGTGCCAGCAGCCCCAGGGGATACGAGCAGTACTTC. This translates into CASSPRGYEQYF.

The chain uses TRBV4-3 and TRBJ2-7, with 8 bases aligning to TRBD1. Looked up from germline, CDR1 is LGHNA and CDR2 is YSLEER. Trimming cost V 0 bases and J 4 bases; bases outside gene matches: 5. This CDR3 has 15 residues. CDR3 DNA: TGCGCCAGCAGCCAAGATCAGGACAGGGCTTACGAGCAGTACTTC. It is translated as CASSQDQDRAYEQYF.

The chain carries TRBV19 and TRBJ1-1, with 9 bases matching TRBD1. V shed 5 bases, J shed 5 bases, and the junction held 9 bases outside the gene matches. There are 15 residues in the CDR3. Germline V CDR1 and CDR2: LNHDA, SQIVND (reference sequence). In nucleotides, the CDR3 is TGTGCCAGTAGTGTTCTACAGGGGGCTTATACTGAAGCTTTCTTT. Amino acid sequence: CASSVLQGAYTEAFF.

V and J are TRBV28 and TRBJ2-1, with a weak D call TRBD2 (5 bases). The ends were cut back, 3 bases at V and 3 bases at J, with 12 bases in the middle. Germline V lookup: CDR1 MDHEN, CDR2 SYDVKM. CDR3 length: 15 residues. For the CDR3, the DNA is TGTGCCAGCAGTTTTTCGCTAGCAGACTACAATGAGCAGTTCTTC. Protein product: CASSFSLADYNEQFF.

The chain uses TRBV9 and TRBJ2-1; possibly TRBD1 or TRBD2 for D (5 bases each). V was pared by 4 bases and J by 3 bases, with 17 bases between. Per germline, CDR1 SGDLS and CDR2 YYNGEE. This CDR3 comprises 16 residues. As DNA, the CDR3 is TGTGCCAGCAGCTCACACGGGACGGACTTCTACAATGAGCAGTTCTTC. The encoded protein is CASSSHGTDFYNEQFF.

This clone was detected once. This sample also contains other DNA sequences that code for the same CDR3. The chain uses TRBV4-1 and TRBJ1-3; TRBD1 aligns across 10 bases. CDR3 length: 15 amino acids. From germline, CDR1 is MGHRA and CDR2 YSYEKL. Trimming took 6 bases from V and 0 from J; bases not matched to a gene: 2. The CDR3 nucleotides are TGCGCCAGCAGTCGGGACAGGGGCTCTGGAAACACCATATATTTT. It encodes CASSRDRGSGNTIYF.

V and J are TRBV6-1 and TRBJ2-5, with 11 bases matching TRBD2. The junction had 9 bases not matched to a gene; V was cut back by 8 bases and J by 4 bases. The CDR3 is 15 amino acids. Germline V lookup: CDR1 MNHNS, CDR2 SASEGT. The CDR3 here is CASLLFLAGGETQYF. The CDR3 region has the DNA TGTGCCAGCCTGCTCTTCCTAGCGGGAGGAGAGACCCAGTACTTC.

The CDR3 DNA follows: TGCAGCGTTGAGTTGGCACCCTACGAGCAGTACTTC. Translation gives CSVELAPYEQYF. The V gene is TRBV29-1, the J gene TRBJ2-7, with D hard to call. This CDR3 has 12 amino acids. Germline CDR1 SQVTM, CDR2 ANQGSEA. V was cut by 3 bases and J by 2 bases, with 8 bases left in between.

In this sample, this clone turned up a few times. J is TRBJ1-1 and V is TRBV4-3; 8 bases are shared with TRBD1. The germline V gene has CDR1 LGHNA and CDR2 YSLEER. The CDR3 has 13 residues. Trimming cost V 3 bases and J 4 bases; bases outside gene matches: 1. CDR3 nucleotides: TGCGCCAGCAGCCATGGACAGGGCACTGAAGCTTTCTTT. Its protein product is CASSHGQGTEAFF.

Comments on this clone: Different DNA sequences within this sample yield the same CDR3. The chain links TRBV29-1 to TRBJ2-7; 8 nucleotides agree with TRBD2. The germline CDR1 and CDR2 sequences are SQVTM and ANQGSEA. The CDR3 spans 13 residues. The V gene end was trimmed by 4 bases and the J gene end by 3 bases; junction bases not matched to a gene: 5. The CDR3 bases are TGCAGCGTTGGAGGAGGGACTAGCTACGAGCAGTACTTC. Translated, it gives CSVGGGTSYEQYF.

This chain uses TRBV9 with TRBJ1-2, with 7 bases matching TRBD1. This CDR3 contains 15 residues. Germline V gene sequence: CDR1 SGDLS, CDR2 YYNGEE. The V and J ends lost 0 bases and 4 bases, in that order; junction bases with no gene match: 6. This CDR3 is CASSVAAGGSYGYTF. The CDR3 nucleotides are TGTGCCAGCAGCGTAGCGGCAGGGGGGTCCTATGGCTACACCTTC.

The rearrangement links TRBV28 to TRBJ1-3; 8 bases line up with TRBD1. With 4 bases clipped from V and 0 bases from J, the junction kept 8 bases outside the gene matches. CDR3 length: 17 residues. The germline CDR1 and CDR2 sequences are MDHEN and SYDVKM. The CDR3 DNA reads TGTGCCAGCAGTTCCATTCACAGGGGGATCTCTGGAAACACCATATATTTT. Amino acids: CASSSIHRGISGNTIYF.

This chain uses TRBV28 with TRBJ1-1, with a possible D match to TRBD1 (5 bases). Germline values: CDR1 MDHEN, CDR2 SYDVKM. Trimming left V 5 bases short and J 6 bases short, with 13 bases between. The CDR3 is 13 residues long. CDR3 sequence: CASSPDSSPEAFF. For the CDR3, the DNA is TGTGCCAGCAGTCCTGACAGTAGCCCTGAAGCTTTCTTT.

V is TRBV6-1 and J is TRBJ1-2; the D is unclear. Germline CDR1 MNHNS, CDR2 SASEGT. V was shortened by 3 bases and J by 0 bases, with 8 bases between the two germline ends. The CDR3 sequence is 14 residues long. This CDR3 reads CASSDWQTNYGYTF. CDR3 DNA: TGTGCCAGCAGTGACTGGCAGACTAACTATGGCTACACCTTC.

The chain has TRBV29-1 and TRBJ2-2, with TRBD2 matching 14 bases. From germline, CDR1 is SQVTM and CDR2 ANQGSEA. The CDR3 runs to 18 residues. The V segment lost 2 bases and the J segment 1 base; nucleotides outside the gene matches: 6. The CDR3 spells CSVERGLAGVGNTGELFF. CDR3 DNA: TGCAGCGTTGAACGGGGACTAGCGGGAGTGGGGAACACCGGGGAGCTGTTTTTT.

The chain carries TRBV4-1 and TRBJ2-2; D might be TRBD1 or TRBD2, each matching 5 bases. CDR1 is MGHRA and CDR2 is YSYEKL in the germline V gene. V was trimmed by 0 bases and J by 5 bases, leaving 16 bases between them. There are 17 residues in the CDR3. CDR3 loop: CASSQDKSGATTGELFF. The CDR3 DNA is TGCGCCAGCAGCCAAGATAAGTCCGGGGCCACTACCGGGGAGCTGTTTTTT.

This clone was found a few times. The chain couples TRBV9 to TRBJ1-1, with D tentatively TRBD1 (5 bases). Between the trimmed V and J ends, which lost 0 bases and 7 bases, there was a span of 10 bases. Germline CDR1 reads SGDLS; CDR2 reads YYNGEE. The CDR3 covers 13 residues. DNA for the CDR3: TGTGCCAGCAGCGTAGGGGGCAGTTTTGAAGCTTTCTTT. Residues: CASSVGGSFEAFF.

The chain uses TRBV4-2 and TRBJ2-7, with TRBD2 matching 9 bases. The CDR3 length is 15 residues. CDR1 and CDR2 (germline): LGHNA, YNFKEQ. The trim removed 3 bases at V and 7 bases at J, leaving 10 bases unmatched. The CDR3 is CASSQSGRTLREQYF. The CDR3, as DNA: TGTGCCAGCAGCCAGAGCGGGAGGACCTTGAGGGAGCAGTACTTC.

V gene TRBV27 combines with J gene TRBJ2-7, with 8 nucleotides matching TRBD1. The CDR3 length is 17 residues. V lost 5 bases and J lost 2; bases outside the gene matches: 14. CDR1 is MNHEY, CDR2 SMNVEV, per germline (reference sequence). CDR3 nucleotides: TGTGCCAGCAGTAGCCTCCCGGGACAGGAGGCCGCCTACGAGCAGTACTTC. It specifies CASSSLPGQEAAYEQYF.

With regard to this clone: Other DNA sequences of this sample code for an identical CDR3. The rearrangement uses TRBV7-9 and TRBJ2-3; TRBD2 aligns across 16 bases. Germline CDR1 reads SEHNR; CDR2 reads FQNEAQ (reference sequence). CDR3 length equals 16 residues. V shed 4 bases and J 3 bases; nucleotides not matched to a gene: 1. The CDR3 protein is CASSSGLAGGTDTQYF. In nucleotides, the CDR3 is TGTGCCAGCAGCTCGGGACTAGCGGGAGGGACAGATACGCAGTATTTT.